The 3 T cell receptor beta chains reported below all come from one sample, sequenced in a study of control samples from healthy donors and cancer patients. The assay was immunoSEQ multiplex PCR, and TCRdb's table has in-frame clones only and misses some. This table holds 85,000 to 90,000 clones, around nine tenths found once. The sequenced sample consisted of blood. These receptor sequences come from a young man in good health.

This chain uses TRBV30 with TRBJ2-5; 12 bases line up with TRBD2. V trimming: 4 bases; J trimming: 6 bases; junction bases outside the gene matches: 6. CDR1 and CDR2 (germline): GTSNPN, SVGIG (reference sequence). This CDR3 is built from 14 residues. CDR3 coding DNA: TGTGCCTGGAATTCACTAGCGGGGGGAAAGACCCAGTACTTC. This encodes CAWNSLAGGKTQYF.

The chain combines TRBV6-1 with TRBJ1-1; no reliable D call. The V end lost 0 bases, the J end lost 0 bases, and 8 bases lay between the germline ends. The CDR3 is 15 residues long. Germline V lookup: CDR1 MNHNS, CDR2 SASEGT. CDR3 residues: CASSEALGLNTEAFF. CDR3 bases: TGTGCCAGCAGTGAAGCGCTGGGTCTGAACACTGAAGCTTTCTTT.

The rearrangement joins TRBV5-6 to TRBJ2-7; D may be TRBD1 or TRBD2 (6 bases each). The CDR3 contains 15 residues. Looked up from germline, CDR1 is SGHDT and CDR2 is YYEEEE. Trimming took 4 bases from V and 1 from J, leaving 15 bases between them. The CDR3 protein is CASSRSGAPSYEQYV. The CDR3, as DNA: TGTGCCAGCAGCCGTTCGGGGGCTCCATCCTACGAGCAGTACGTC.